This TCR beta chain was observed in a study of T cells in Graves' hyperthyroidism and ophthalmopathy. Background on the study: Peripheral blood was acquired at first diagnosis, ahead of any therapy whatsoever.

Study-level findings and limits: Stable hyperthyroidism and ophthalmopathy were separated using 13 V-J signatures. For ophthalmopathy, model prediction preceded onset by a median around six months.

From RNA transcripts, TCR beta CDR3 regions were amplified. TCR CDR3 regions were first amplified by RT-PCR with HTBI primers. One entry per CDR3 protein results from TCRdb running MiXCR on the multiplex PCR reads. There are about 640,000 distinct CDR3 sequences in the sample; 20% occur only once, and 34% lies in the top ten. On the basis of clinical symptoms, serum thyroxine and TRAb, thyroid ultrasound and orbital computed tomography, diagnoses were made. Germline values: CDR1 MNHEY, CDR2 SMNVEV (reference sequence). Trimming removed 4 bases at V and 5 bases at J, with 17 bases between. The CDR3 runs 15 residues. In regard to this clonotype: Its antigen is still unknown.

The receptor was isolated from a man aged 30 to 45 with Graves' ophthalmopathy. The sample comprised blood. The J gene is TRBJ2-5, the V gene TRBV27; either TRBD1 or TRBD2 may supply D (6 bases each). The CDR3 bases are TGTGCCAGCAGTTCGGGTGGGGGGCGGGGTGAGACCCAGTACTTC. Translated: CASSSGGGRGETQYF.